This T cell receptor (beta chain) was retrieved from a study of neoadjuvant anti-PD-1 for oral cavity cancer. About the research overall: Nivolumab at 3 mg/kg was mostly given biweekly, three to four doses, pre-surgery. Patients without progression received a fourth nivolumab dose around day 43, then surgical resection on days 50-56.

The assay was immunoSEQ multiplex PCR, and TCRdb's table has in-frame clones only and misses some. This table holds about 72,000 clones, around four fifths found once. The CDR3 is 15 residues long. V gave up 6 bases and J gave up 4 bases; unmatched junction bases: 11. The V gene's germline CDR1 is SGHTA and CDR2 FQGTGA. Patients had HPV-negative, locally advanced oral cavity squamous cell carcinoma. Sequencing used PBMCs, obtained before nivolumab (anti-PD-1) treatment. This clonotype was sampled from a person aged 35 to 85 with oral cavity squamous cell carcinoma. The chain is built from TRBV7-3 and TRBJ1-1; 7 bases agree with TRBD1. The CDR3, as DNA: TGTGCCAGCAGTCGAGCTACAGGGGTACCCACTGAAGCTTTCTTT. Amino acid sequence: CASSRATGVPTEAFF.